These T cell receptor beta chains were read from a single sample in a study of blood T cell repertoires in COVID-19. Clones were read by immunoSEQ multiplex PCR, and TCRdb kept only the in-frame ones, dropping some. The repertoire holds about 150,000 clones, with roughly 90% as singletons. Sample: PBMCs or T cells enriched from blood (not recorded which). Source of these receptors: a woman in her forties or fifties who had recovered from COVID-19. Both conserved end residues are trimmed from each CDR3. Part of the rows lack a size; the others show once, few, many or a class for expanded clones.

J: TRBJ2-3
V: TRBV4-1
size: NA
CDR3: ASSQVGGDTQY

J: TRBJ1-1
V: TRBV5-6
size: few
CDR3: ASSRQVMNTEAF

J: TRBJ1-1
V: TRBV7-9
size: NA
CDR3: ASSPDRVVGTEAF

J: TRBJ1-4
V: TRBV15
size: NA
CDR3: ATSRDLTVTNEKLF

J: TRBJ2-2
V: TRBV7-3
size: few
CDR3: ASRPASGAGTGELF

J: TRBJ2-5
V: TRBV5-1
size: once
CDR3: ASSLVRGLRETQY

J: TRBJ2-3
V: TRBV14
size: NA
CDR3: ASRRTSGRDTQY

J: TRBJ1-5
V: TRBV2
size: NA
CDR3: ASRRDRGHGNQPQH

J: TRBJ1-1
V: TRBV7-9
size: NA
CDR3: ASSYAGTGERAF

J: TRBJ2-6
V: TRBV7-2
size: once
CDR3: ASSAAGAGANVLT

J: TRBJ2-1
V: TRBV6-2/TRBV6-3
size: NA
CDR3: ASSHQERYNEQF

J: TRBJ1-6
V: TRBV7-2
size: NA
CDR3: ASSSAGSYNSPLH

J: TRBJ2-2
V: TRBV7-3
size: NA
CDR3: ASSPRTGPGELF

J: TRBJ1-2
V: TRBV30
size: NA
CDR3: AWSVQGRRYT

J: TRBJ2-3
V: TRBV19
size: once
CDR3: ASKAGPTDTQY

J: TRBJ2-1
V: TRBV15
size: NA
CDR3: ATSRGLAGNYNEQF

J: TRBJ1-2
V: TRBV4-3
size: NA
CDR3: ASSQDIQGPGVGYT

J: TRBJ1-2
V: TRBV19
size: NA
CDR3: ASSIDDRAIGYT

J: TRBJ1-5
V: TRBV7-9
size: few
CDR3: ASSLEGSNQPQH

J: TRBJ1-1
V: TRBV5-1
size: NA
CDR3: ASSLGQLSKLEAF

J: TRBJ1-6
V: TRBV5-1
size: once
CDR3: ASGLGDRGPALH

J: TRBJ2-1
V: TRBV29-1
size: NA
CDR3: SVEIGIAGFYNEQF

J: TRBJ1-1
V: TRBV6-2/TRBV6-3
size: NA
CDR3: ASSYPDRGWVNTEAF

J: TRBJ1-2
V: TRBV19
size: once
CDR3: ASSPLGENYGYT

J: TRBJ2-1
V: TRBV7-9
size: NA
CDR3: ASSSRDRGGSNEQF

J: TRBJ2-7
V: TRBV3-1/TRBV3-2
size: few
CDR3: ASSQDLGLGTVHEQY

J: TRBJ2-7
V: TRBV7-9
size: NA
CDR3: ASSFGTGGYEQY

J: TRBJ2-5
V: TRBV5-1
size: NA
CDR3: ASTPGDVQETQY

J: TRBJ2-2
V: TRBV24-1
size: NA
CDR3: ATSSAVATGELF

J: TRBJ2-7
V: TRBV4-1
size: NA
CDR3: ASSQVPGQGYEQY

J: TRBJ2-7
V: TRBV7-2
size: NA
CDR3: ASSLAPGQGPAYEQY

J: TRBJ1-1
V: TRBV7-3
size: NA
CDR3: ASSPWAGSPEAF

J: TRBJ2-6
V: TRBV6-6
size: NA
CDR3: ASSSGLVSGANVLT

J: TRBJ1-1
V: TRBV4-2
size: NA
CDR3: ASSRGSAVENTEAF

J: TRBJ1-3
V: TRBV6-5
size: NA
CDR3: ASSYESSGNTIY